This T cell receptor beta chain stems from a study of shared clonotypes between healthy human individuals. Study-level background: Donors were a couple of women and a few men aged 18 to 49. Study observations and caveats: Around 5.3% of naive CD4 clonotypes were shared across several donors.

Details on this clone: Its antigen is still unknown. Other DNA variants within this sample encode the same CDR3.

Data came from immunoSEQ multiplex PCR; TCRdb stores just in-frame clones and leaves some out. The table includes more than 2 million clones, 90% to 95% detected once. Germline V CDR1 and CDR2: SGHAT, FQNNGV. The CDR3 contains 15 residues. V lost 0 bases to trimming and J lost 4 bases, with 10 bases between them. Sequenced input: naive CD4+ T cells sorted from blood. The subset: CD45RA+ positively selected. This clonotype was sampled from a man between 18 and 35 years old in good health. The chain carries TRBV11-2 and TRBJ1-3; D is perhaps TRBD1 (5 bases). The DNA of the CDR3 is TGTGCCAGCAGCTTAGACAGGGTCGCCGGAAACACCATATATTTT. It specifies CASSLDRVAGNTIYF.